Listed below are T cell receptor beta chains from one sample, sequenced in a study of blood T cells in healthy people across ages. TCRdb re-called the 5' RACE reads through MiXCR, storing one row per CDR3 protein. The sample includes over 1,300,000 distinct CDR3 sequences, approximately 59% of them seen just once. Sequenced input: blood. The receptors shown here come from a man aged 18 to 30 in good health. The CDR3 runs from the conserved cysteine through the conserved F or W. The order of the fields is D gene, CDR3 length, J gene, V gene, clone size, CDR3 protein, CDR3 DNA. A D gene is named only where the DNA matches it firmly. Part of the rows lack a size; the others show once, few, many or a class for expanded clones.

TRBD1 | 13 | TRBJ2-2 | TRBV29-1 | . | CSGRGIYAGELFF | TGCAGCGGCAGGGGGATCTACGCCGGGGAGCTGTTTTTT
. | 10 | TRBJ2-7 | TRBV10-2 | once | CATGGFEQYF | TGCGCCACTGGGGGGTTCGAGCAGTACTTC
. | 14 | TRBJ2-5 | TRBV5-1 | . | CASTDAVAEETQYF | TGCGCCAGCACCGATGCCGTAGCGGAAGAGACCCAGTACTTC
TRBD1 | 19 | TRBJ2-1 | TRBV25-1 | . | CASSPGQKKVGPLHNEQFF | TGTGCCAGCAGTCCGGGACAGAAGAAAGTCGGGCCTCTACACAATGAGCAGTTCTTC
. | 13 | TRBJ1-4 | TRBV12-3/TRBV12-4 | . | CASSKFQDGKLFF | TGTGCCAGCAGCAAATTTCAGGACGGAAAACTGTTTTTT
. | 14 | TRBJ2-7 | TRBV7-2 | few | CASSNTPGPYEQYF | TGTGCCAGCAGCAATACTCCGGGGCCCTACGAGCAGTACTTC
. | 13 | TRBJ1-1 | TRBV29-1 | . | CSGTGQLNTEAFF | TGCAGCGGGACCGGACAGTTGAACACTGAAGCTTTCTTT
TRBD1 | 15 | TRBJ1-5 | TRBV6-1 | . | CASSERTGLGKPQHF | TGTGCCAGCAGTGAACGGACAGGTTTAGGGAAGCCCCAGCATTTT
. | 16 | TRBJ2-3 | TRBV10-3 | . | CAILNPVGDGTDTQYF | TGTGCCATCCTAAATCCGGTAGGGGACGGCACAGATACGCAGTATTTT
. | 14 | TRBJ2-4 | TRBV4-2 | few | CASSQDLSKNIQYF | TGTGCCAGCAGCCAAGATTTATCGAAAAACATTCAGTACTTC
. | 14 | TRBJ2-1 | TRBV7-2 | . | CASSLLLSRNEQFF | TGTGCCAGCAGCTTATTGCTCAGTCGCAATGAGCAGTTCTTC
. | 16 | TRBJ2-7 | TRBV12-3/TRBV12-4 | . | CASSPRVGATLAEQYF | TGTGCCAGCAGTCCACGGGTCGGGGCGACGTTGGCCGAGCAGTACTTC
TRBD2 | 16 | TRBJ2-7 | TRBV4-3 | few | CASSQDRTSGDGEQYF | TGCGCCAGCAGCCAAGATCGGACTAGCGGGGATGGCGAGCAGTACTTC
. | 15 | TRBJ2-3 | TRBV13 | . | CASSDRGGAADTQYF | TGTGCCAGCAGCGACCGGGGCGGGGCTGCAGATACGCAGTATTTT
. | 15 | TRBJ2-7 | TRBV10-3 | . | CAISESLDSPYEQYF | TGTGCCATCAGTGAGAGTTTGGACAGCCCTTACGAGCAGTACTTC
TRBD2 | 14 | TRBJ2-3 | TRBV29-1 | . | CSAGRGRYTDTQYF | TGCAGCGCAGGGCGCGGGAGGTACACAGATACGCAGTATTTT
. | 15 | TRBJ2-1 | TRBV6-2/TRBV6-3 | . | CASSWGETSYNEQFF | TGTGCCAGCAGTTGGGGCGAGACCTCCTACAATGAGCAGTTCTTC
. | 11 | TRBJ2-2 | TRBV12-3/TRBV12-4 | many | CASSFAGELFF | TGTGCCAGCAGTTTCGCCGGGGAGCTGTTTTTT
. | 13 | TRBJ1-1 | TRBV20-1 | . | CSARPGTGIEAFF | TGCAGTGCTAGACCAGGGACGGGTATTGAAGCTTTCTTT
TRBD2 | 16 | TRBJ2-2 | TRBV7-8 | . | CASSFDQRGVTGELFF | TGTGCCAGCAGCTTCGACCAGCGGGGGGTCACCGGGGAGCTGTTTTTT
. | 14 | TRBJ1-1 | TRBV28 | many | CASSSAGMNTEAFF | TGTGCCAGCAGTTCGGCGGGGATGAACACTGAAGCTTTCTTT
. | 12 | TRBJ2-7 | TRBV6-6 | few | CASSSLVYEQYF | TGTGCCAGCAGCTCACTAGTCTACGAGCAGTACTTC
. | 14 | TRBJ2-2 | TRBV29-1 | many | CSVEVGANTGELFF | TGCAGCGTTGAAGTGGGCGCGAACACCGGGGAGCTGTTTTTT
TRBD1 | 14 | TRBJ2-1 | TRBV5-1 | . | CASSTGRQGYEQFF | TGCGCCAGCAGCACAGGACGACAGGGTTATGAGCAGTTCTTC
. | 15 | TRBJ1-2 | TRBV27 | few | CASSFAGGINYGYTF | TGTGCCAGCAGCTTTGCGGGGGGGATTAACTATGGCTACACCTTC
. | 17 | TRBJ2-3 | TRBV11-2 | . | CASSLDLWDLNTDTQYF | TGTGCCAGCAGCTTAGATCTATGGGACTTAAACACAGATACGCAGTATTTT
TRBD2 | 13 | TRBJ2-5 | TRBV4-1 | . | CASSQWAGGTQYF | TGCGCCAGCAGCCAGTGGGCGGGGGGGACCCAGTACTTC
. | 12 | TRBJ2-7 | TRBV6-5 | . | CASSYDGGEQYF | TGTGCCAGCAGTTACGACGGGGGCGAGCAGTACTTC
TRBD1 | 14 | TRBJ1-6 | TRBV6-5 | . | CASSDRVQESPLHF | TGTGCCAGCAGTGACAGGGTTCAGGAATCACCCCTCCACTTT
TRBD1 | 13 | TRBJ1-6 | TRBV20-1 | . | CSARVDRDSPLHF | TGCAGTGCTAGAGTGGACAGGGATTCACCCCTCCACTTT
TRBD1 | 13 | TRBJ2-1 | TRBV20-1 | . | CSVNRGRDNEQFF | TGCAGTGTTAATAGGGGGCGCGACAATGAGCAGTTCTTC
TRBD2 | 15 | TRBJ2-7 | TRBV7-2 | . | CASSYWERGRYEQYF | TGTGCCAGCAGCTATTGGGAGCGGGGGCGCTACGAGCAGTACTTC
. | 14 | TRBJ2-7 | TRBV4-1 | . | CASSPRDNIYEQYF | TGCGCCAGCAGCCCCCGGGACAACATCTACGAGCAGTACTTC
TRBD1 | 14 | TRBJ1-4 | TRBV12-3/TRBV12-4 | . | CASSRDRRFEKLFF | TGTGCCAGCAGTCGGGACAGGCGGTTCGAAAAACTGTTTTTT
. | 13 | TRBJ2-5 | TRBV4-1 | . | CASSQDIRREQYF | TGCGCCAGCAGCCAAGATATACGGCGAGAGCAGTACTTC
TRBD2 | 14 | TRBJ2-3 | TRBV20-1 | . | CSADSREAGDTQYF | TGCAGTGCGGACTCGCGGGAGGCCGGCGATACGCAGTATTTT
TRBD1 | 15 | TRBJ2-3 | TRBV15 | . | CATSLDRASTDTQYF | TGTGCCACCAGCTTGGACAGGGCTAGCACAGATACGCAGTATTTT
. | 15 | TRBJ1-2 | TRBV7-2 | few | CASSLEPGHLGGYTF | TGTGCCAGCAGCTTAGAGCCCGGACACCTAGGTGGCTACACCTTC
. | 12 | TRBJ2-5 | TRBV7-9 | once | CASSLWRETQYF | TGTGCCAGCAGCTTATGGAGGGAGACCCAGTACTTC
. | 12 | TRBJ2-7 | TRBV7-2 | . | CASSLVTNEQYF | TGTGCCAGCAGCTTAGTTACAAACGAGCAGTACTTC
TRBD2 | 15 | TRBJ2-1 | TRBV29-1 | . | CSVEGASGYYDEQFF | TGCAGCGTTGAAGGAGCTAGCGGATACTACGATGAGCAGTTCTTC
. | 15 | TRBJ1-2 | TRBV27 | . | CASSPDIRGRYGYTF | TGTGCCAGCAGTCCGGACATCCGGGGGAGGTATGGCTACACCTTC
. | 18 | TRBJ2-1 | TRBV21-1 | . | CAGSKVERTDNLYNEQFF | TGTGCCGGCAGCAAAGTGGAACGGACAGACAATTTATACAATGAGCAGTTCTTC
TRBD1 | 16 | TRBJ2-7 | TRBV6-5 | few | CASSYPLTGGGYEQYF | TGTGCCAGCAGTTACCCCTTGACAGGGGGCGGTTACGAGCAGTACTTC
TRBD2 | 17 | TRBJ2-5 | TRBV5-5 | . | CASSPLAGGGSQETQYF | TGTGCCAGCAGCCCCCTAGCGGGGGGCGGGTCGCAAGAGACCCAGTACTTC
. | 16 | TRBJ2-7 | TRBV10-3 | . | CAISESGFAGSYEQYF | TGTGCCATCAGTGAGTCGGGGTTTGCGGGCTCCTACGAGCAGTACTTC
. | 15 | TRBJ1-2 | TRBV27 | . | CASSLSSGRTYGYTF | TGTGCCAGCAGTTTATCGTCAGGCCGGACGTATGGCTACACCTTC
TRBD2 | 13 | TRBJ2-7 | TRBV6-5 | . | CASSYGLEGEQYF | TGTGCCAGCAGTTATGGACTAGAGGGCGAGCAGTACTTC
. | 18 | TRBJ1-5 | TRBV7-8 | . | CASSLDRTDDYSNQPQHF | TGTGCCAGCAGCTTAGATAGAACGGATGATTATAGCAATCAGCCCCAGCATTTT
. | 16 | TRBJ2-7 | TRBV6-1 | . | CASEQSGRRGINEQYF | TGTGCCAGCGAACAATCGGGCAGGCGAGGGATAAACGAGCAGTACTTC
. | 16 | TRBJ1-2 | TRBV7-2 | . | CASNPVPDRSNYGYTF | TGTGCCAGCAACCCCGTTCCGGACAGATCTAACTATGGCTACACCTTC
. | 15 | TRBJ1-6 | TRBV6-6 | few | CASSYSGTENSPLHF | TGTGCCAGCAGTTACTCAGGGACGGAAAATTCACCCCTCCACTTT
TRBD1 | 12 | TRBJ1-2 | TRBV29-1 | . | CSDRGSNYGYTF | TGCAGCGACAGGGGTTCCAACTATGGCTACACCTTC
. | 20 | TRBJ2-3 | TRBV28 | . | CASSLLRGPGTVTSTDTQYF | TGTGCCAGCAGTTTATTACGGGGTCCGGGTACGGTCACTAGCACAGATACGCAGTATTTT
. | 15 | TRBJ1-2 | TRBV20-1 | . | CSARFPGQTNYGYTF | TGCAGTGCTAGATTCCCAGGACAGACTAACTATGGCTACACCTTC